This TCR beta chain was sequenced during a study of response to subunit inactivated influenza vaccine. A remark on this clonotype: Its antigen is currently unknown.

General study results and limits: Authors suggested each seasonal influenza vaccination recruits few new T cells.

The CDR3 spans 14 residues. CDR1 and CDR2 (germline): SGHTA, FQGNSA. The V and J ends lost 0 bases and 5 bases respectively, with 10 bases between them. TCRdb used MiXCR to reprocess the RT-PCR reads, holding one entry per CDR3 protein. The sample shows about 530,000 distinct CDR3 sequences, approximately 12% of them seen only once. This TCR came from a man in his fifties who received an inactivated influenza vaccine. The J gene is TRBJ2-5, the V gene TRBV7-2, with no clear D. The starting material was PBMCs from blood, obtained roughly 48 days after vaccination. Here the CDR3 DNA reads TGTGCCAGCAGCTTAGCGGTGCGAGCGGAGACCCAGTACTTC. This gives the protein CASSLAVRAETQYF.